The 32 T cell receptor beta chains below all came from one sample that was sequenced in a study of technical replicates of blood from several donors. TCRdb keeps only in-frame clones here, not all; method: immunoSEQ multiplex PCR. The sample carries fewer than 100,000 clones, 97% recorded once. The sequenced sample consisted of T cells isolated from PBMCs. Source of these receptors: a human donor in good health.

The CDR3 is CASSLGAGTDTQYF. In DNA form, the CDR3 reads TGTGCCAGCAGCTTAGGGGCAGGCACAGATACGCAGTATTTT. This chain joins TRBV11-3 and TRBJ2-3; D is unclear. Germline V CDR1 and CDR2: SGHNT, YENEEA. This CDR3 has 14 residues. Trimming pared 1 base from V and 1 base from J, leaving 6 bases between. The full variable domain, in which reference TRBV11-3 and TRBJ2-3 provide the parts outside the CDR3, is EAGVVQSPRYKIIEKKQPVAFWCNPISGHNTLYWYLQNLGQGPELLIRYENEEAVDDSQLPKDRFSAERLKGVDSTLKIQPAELGDSAVYLCASSLGAGTDTQYFGPGTRLTVL.

The CDR3 loop is CAISAPARGTGANVLTF. The CDR3 DNA follows: TGTGCCATCAGTGCACCAGCCAGGGGCACTGGGGCCAACGTCCTGACTTTC. The chain employs TRBV10-3 and TRBJ2-6; maybe TRBD1 (6 bases). This CDR3 spans 17 amino acids. The germline gives CDR1 ENHRY, CDR2 SYGVKD. The germline V and J ends were trimmed by 4 bases and 2 bases, with 15 bases remaining between them.

This sequence joins TRBV9 and TRBJ2-7; 8 bases match TRBD2. This CDR3 spans 14 amino acids. Looked up from germline, CDR1 is SGDLS and CDR2 is YYNGEE. V trimming: 4 bases; J trimming: 0 bases; junction bases outside the gene matches: 3. The DNA for the CDR3 is TGTGCCAGCAGCATCAGCGGGAGCTCCTACGAGCAGTACTTC. As protein: CASSISGSSYEQYF.

V gene TRBV30 combines with J gene TRBJ1-5; D is unresolved. CDR3 length equals 12 residues. CDR1 and CDR2 from the germline V gene are GTSNPN and SVGIG (reference sequence). V was shortened by 5 bases and J by 1 base, with 6 bases between the two germline ends. The CDR3 bases are TGTGCCTGGTCCAGGAGCAATCAGCCCCAGCATTTT. Translated: CAWSRSNQPQHF. Together with reference TRBV30 and TRBJ1-5, the CDR3 gives the full variable domain: SQTIHQWPATLVQPVGSPLSLECTVEGTSNPNLYWYRQAAGRGLQLLFYSVGIGQISSEVPQNLSASRPQDRQFILSSKKLLLSDSGFYLCAWSRSNQPQHFGDGTRLSIL.

The rearrangement joins TRBV6-5 to TRBJ2-2; D unclear. The CDR3 consists of 12 residues. The V and J ends lost 5 bases and 1 base respectively, with 2 bases between them. CDR1 MNHEY and CDR2 SVGAGI come from the germline V gene. The CDR3 loop is CASSRNTGELFF. The DNA for the CDR3 is TGTGCCAGCAGTCGGAACACCGGGGAGCTGTTTTTT.

This chain uses TRBV19 with TRBJ1-1; tentative D call: TRBD1 (5 bases). CDR1 is LNHDA and CDR2 is SQIVND in the germline V gene (reference sequence). The V and J ends lost 7 bases and 3 bases respectively, with 18 bases between them. The CDR3 totals 15 residues. This CDR3 reads CASIGLRTGDTEAFF. CDR3 DNA: TGTGCCAGTATAGGTCTTCGTACGGGGGACACTGAAGCTTTCTTT.

The J gene is TRBJ1-2, the V gene TRBV7-9, with 8 bases identical to TRBD1. V lost 6 bases to trimming and J lost 9 bases; unmatched junction nucleotides: 6. The germline V gene encodes CDR1 SEHNR and CDR2 FQNEAQ (reference sequence). The CDR3 sequence is 12 residues long. DNA for the CDR3: TGTGCCAGCAGTTCGCAGGGGGCTAGCTACACCTTC. Amino acids: CASSSQGASYTF.

The chain links TRBV19 to TRBJ2-7, with TRBD2 matching over 12 bases. The CDR3 covers 14 residues. The germline V gene encodes CDR1 LNHDA and CDR2 SQIVND (reference sequence). V lost 3 bases and J lost 4; bases outside the gene matches: 1. The CDR3 loop is CASSMTSGSYEQYF. CDR3 nucleotides: TGTGCCAGTAGTATGACTAGCGGGAGTTACGAGCAGTACTTC.

The chain is built from TRBV29-1 and TRBJ2-2; unclear D gene. V gave up 4 bases and J gave up 0 bases, with 6 bases separating them. Germline CDR1 SQVTM, CDR2 ANQGSEA. The CDR3 has 13 amino acids. Here the CDR3 reads CSVGISNTGELFF. The CDR3 DNA is TGCAGCGTTGGTATATCGAACACCGGGGAGCTGTTTTTT.

This chain links TRBV11-2 with TRBJ2-7; 8 positions match TRBD2. The CDR3 is 15 amino acids. Germline trimming cut 5 bases from V and 0 bases from J; bases unmatched to any gene: 6. Germline CDR1 SGHAT, CDR2 FQNNGV. In DNA, the CDR3 is TGTGCCAGCAGCCTGGCCGGACTAGCCTCCTACGAGCAGTACTTC. Protein: CASSLAGLASYEQYF.

The chain couples TRBV20-1 to TRBJ2-7; 10 nucleotides align to TRBD1. The CDR3 has 11 residues. From germline, CDR1 is DFQATT and CDR2 SNEGSKA (reference sequence). CDR3 in amino acids: CSARGGTGAVV. As DNA, the CDR3 is TGCAGTGCTAGAGGAGGGACAGGGGCAGTGGTT.

This sequence joins TRBV13 and TRBJ2-1, with TRBD2 matching 10 bases. The V segment lost 4 bases and the J segment 3 bases; nucleotides outside the gene matches: 6. The CDR3 contains 16 residues. The germline V gene has CDR1 PRHDT and CDR2 FYEKMQ (reference sequence). The CDR3 sequence: CASSSFGTSDYNEQFF. In nucleotides, the CDR3 is TGTGCCAGCAGCTCCTTCGGGACTAGCGACTACAATGAGCAGTTCTTC.

The gene calls are TRBV6-6 and TRBJ1-5; D gene uncertain. Trimming removed 5 bases at V and 0 bases at J, with 8 bases between. Looked up from germline, CDR1 is MNHNY and CDR2 is SVGAGI (reference sequence). The CDR3 runs to 14 residues. This CDR3 is CASSLGSSNQPQHF. In nucleotides, the CDR3 is TGTGCCAGCAGTCTAGGATCTAGCAATCAGCCCCAGCATTTT.

The DNA for the CDR3 is TGCGCCAGCAGCCAAGTTATGGGCGGACTTACAGATACGCAGTATTTT. It yields the protein CASSQVMGGLTDTQYF. This chain connects TRBV4-1 to TRBJ2-3; D might be TRBD2 (5 bases). The CDR3 has 16 amino acids. V lost 1 base and J 3 bases, leaving 14 bases between the germline ends. Germline-derived CDR1 and CDR2 are MGHRA and YSYEKL.

The chain links TRBV7-8 to TRBJ1-1; 7 bases agree with TRBD1. This CDR3 comprises 14 residues. Per the germline V gene, CDR1 is SGHVS and CDR2 is FQNEAQ. V lost 5 bases and J lost 1; bases outside the gene matches: 4. The CDR3 loop reads CASSQQGSNTEAFF. The CDR3 DNA reads as TGTGCCAGCAGCCAACAGGGGTCGAACACTGAAGCTTTCTTT.

This clone was observed a single time. V gene TRBV5-1 combines with J gene TRBJ2-3; TRBD2 matches 11 bases. V was pared by 4 bases and J by 4 bases, with 5 bases of the junction left unmatched. The CDR3 runs 15 residues. Germline V gene lookup returns CDR1 SGHRS and CDR2 YFSETQ. DNA for the CDR3: TGCGCCAGCAGCGGAATAGCGGGAGGGGCAGATACGCAGTATTTT. It is translated as CASSGIAGGADTQYF.

This chain joins TRBV6-4 and TRBJ2-3; 12 nucleotides match TRBD2. CDR3 length equals 15 residues. The germline gives CDR1 MRHNA, CDR2 SNTAGT. After removal of 3 bases from V and 6 bases from J, the junction contained 4 bases not matched to a gene. CDR3 nucleotide sequence: TGTGCCAGCAGTGAAGCTAGCGGGAGGGCCGATACGCAGTATTTT. It translates to CASSEASGRADTQYF.

This chain links TRBV28 with TRBJ2-1; a weak D match, TRBD2 (5 bases). Germline V lookup: CDR1 MDHEN, CDR2 SYDVKM. The germline V and J ends were trimmed by 6 bases and 6 bases, with 15 bases remaining between them. The CDR3 extends over 14 amino acids. The CDR3 reads CASSYLGVGNEQFF. CDR3 DNA sequence: TGTGCCAGCAGCTACCTCGGGGTCGGCAATGAGCAGTTCTTC.

The chain carries TRBV9 and TRBJ2-7, with TRBD2 matching over 14 bases. The V and J ends lost 3 bases and 4 bases, in that order; junction bases with no gene match: 3. This CDR3 is 15 amino acids long. The germline V gene has CDR1 SGDLS and CDR2 YYNGEE. The CDR3 DNA follows: TGTGCCAGCAGCGGGGGACTAGCGGGAGCATACGAGCAGTACTTC. As protein: CASSGGLAGAYEQYF. Variable domain in full (rest from reference TRBV9 and TRBJ2-7): DSGVTQTPKHLITATGQRVTLRCSPRSGDLSVYWYQQSLDQGLQFLIQYYNGEERAKGNILERFSAQQFPDLHSELNLSSLELGDSALYFCASSGGLAGAYEQYFGPGTRLTVT.

The chain couples TRBV27 to TRBJ1-5; 8 positions agree with TRBD1. The CDR3 length is 19 residues. Trimming cost V 6 bases and J 0 bases; bases outside gene matches: 16. CDR1 and CDR2 (germline): MNHEY, SMNVEV (reference sequence). CDR3 amino acids: CASSPLSGGADPSNQPQHF. CDR3 sequence (DNA): TGTGCCAGCAGCCCATTGTCAGGGGGCGCAGATCCTAGCAATCAGCCCCAGCATTTT.

The chain has TRBV30 and TRBJ2-7; D is perhaps TRBD2 (5 bases). V was cut by 2 bases and J by 7 bases, with 12 bases left in between. The V gene's germline CDR1 is GTSNPN and CDR2 SVGIG (reference sequence). This CDR3 region has 12 residues. For the CDR3, the DNA is TGTGCCTGGAGTCCCGGGTGGGAGGAGCAGTACTTC. Amino acids: CAWSPGWEEQYF. The full variable domain, completed using reference TRBV30 and TRBJ2-7, is SQTIHQWPATLVQPVGSPLSLECTVEGTSNPNLYWYRQAAGRGLQLLFYSVGIGQISSEVPQNLSASRPQDRQFILSSKKLLLSDSGFYLCAWSPGWEEQYFGPGTRLTVT.

The chain couples TRBV6-6 to TRBJ2-7, with a weak D call TRBD1 (5 bases). Germline values: CDR1 MNHNY, CDR2 SVGAGI (reference sequence). The CDR3 has 13 residues. V was shortened by 8 bases and J by 1 base, with 12 bases between the two germline ends. CDR3: CASLDTLSYEQYF. CDR3 sequence (DNA): TGTGCCAGCTTGGACACTCTTTCCTACGAGCAGTACTTC.

The table lists this clone with a count of one. CDR3 amino acids: CASSGGTGGDEQYF. The DNA of the CDR3 is TGCGCCAGCAGTGGGGGGACAGGGGGCGACGAGCAGTACTTC. The V gene is TRBV10-2, the J gene TRBJ2-7; the match to TRBD1 covers 12 bases. CDR3 length equals 14 residues. CDR1 and CDR2 from the germline V gene are WSHSY and SAAADI. The V and J ends lost 4 bases and 5 bases, in that order; junction bases with no gene match: 3.

The rearrangement joins TRBV7-2 to TRBJ2-3, with TRBD2 matching 13 bases. The germline V gene has CDR1 SGHTA and CDR2 FQGNSA. V was clipped by 6 bases and J by 5 bases; unmatched bases: 8. The CDR3 is 16 residues long. The CDR3: CASRRRTSGSLDTQYF. Here the CDR3 DNA reads TGTGCCAGCAGACGAAGGACTAGCGGGAGTTTAGATACGCAGTATTTT.

The gene calls are TRBV5-1 and TRBJ2-5; 7 positions match TRBD1. Germline loops: CDR1 SGHRS, CDR2 YFSETQ. This CDR3 has 15 residues. Trimming removed 2 bases from V and 5 bases from J; junction bases left unmatched: 9. In DNA, the CDR3 is TGCGCCAGCAGCTTTAGAGGGGGCATGGGGGAGACCCAGTACTTC. Amino acid sequence: CASSFRGGMGETQYF.

This chain joins TRBV2 and TRBJ2-1; D perhaps matches TRBD1 (5 bases). Germline CDR1 is SNHLY and CDR2 is FYNNEI. The length of the CDR3 is 16 residues. V lost 3 bases and J lost 3, with 15 bases in between. The DNA of the CDR3 is TGTGCCAGCAGTGAGAGGACACCACAATACTACAATGAGCAGTTCTTC. This sequence encodes CASSERTPQYYNEQFF.

The rearrangement uses TRBV7-9 and TRBJ2-1; 10 bases align to TRBD2. V lost 1 base and J lost 0; bases outside the gene matches: 9. The CDR3 totals 19 residues. The germline V gene encodes CDR1 SEHNR and CDR2 FQNEAQ (reference sequence). The CDR3 reads CASSLEASGGSSSYNEQFF. CDR3 in DNA: TGTGCCAGCAGCTTAGAAGCTAGCGGGGGCTCGAGCTCCTACAATGAGCAGTTCTTC.

The chain uses TRBV7-3 and TRBJ1-1; TRBD1 aligns across 8 bases. The CDR3 contains 14 residues. Germline values: CDR1 SGHTA, CDR2 FQGTGA. V shed 2 bases and J 4 bases; nucleotides not matched to a gene: 3. The CDR3 DNA sequence: TGTGCCAGCAGCTTACAGGGGGCGGCCACTGAAGCTTTCTTT. It is translated as CASSLQGAATEAFF.

For the CDR3, the DNA is TGCGCCAGCAGCCAAGGAGGGGGCCGCAAGCAGTTCTTC. Amino acids: CASSQGGGRKQFF. The chain is built from TRBV4-1 and TRBJ2-1; 7 nucleotides match TRBD1. Trimming cost V 1 base and J 11 bases; bases outside gene matches: 5. Germline V lookup: CDR1 MGHRA, CDR2 YSYEKL. This CDR3 has 13 amino acids.

The J gene is TRBJ2-3, the V gene TRBV9, with 12 bases matching TRBD2. The CDR3 covers 19 residues. With 4 bases clipped from V and 0 bases from J, the junction kept 12 bases outside the gene matches. Germline V CDR1 and CDR2: SGDLS, YYNGEE. CDR3 sequence reads: CASSIGTSGRKESTDTQYF. The DNA for the CDR3 is TGTGCCAGCAGCATCGGGACTAGCGGGCGGAAGGAGAGCACAGATACGCAGTATTTT.

The chain couples TRBV2 to TRBJ2-3; maybe TRBD2 (6 bases). In germline, CDR1 is SNHLY, CDR2 FYNNEI. V was shortened by 4 bases and J by 3 bases, with 14 bases between the two germline ends. The CDR3 totals 15 residues. CDR3 bases: TGTGCCAGCAGTGCGGGAGAATTGGTTACAGATACGCAGTATTTT. This codes for CASSAGELVTDTQYF.

V usage is TRBV5-8 and J usage is TRBJ1-2; D is uncertain. Deletions cut 5 bases from V and 6 bases from J, with 8 bases between. Germline V gives CDR1 SGHTS, CDR2 YDEGEE. The CDR3 consists of 11 residues. In nucleotides, the CDR3 is TGTGCCAGCAGGACCAGGCATGGCTACACCTTC. Translation: CASRTRHGYTF.